The 4 T cell receptor beta chains reported below all come from one sample, sequenced in a study of blood T cell repertoires in COVID-19. The data were produced by immunoSEQ multiplex PCR, yet TCRdb's version contains in-frame clones alone and is incomplete. Seen here are hundreds of thousands of clones, around 90% observed once, and the top ten hold approximately 2%. Input material: PBMCs or T cells enriched from blood (not recorded which). The receptors originated from a young woman who had recovered from COVID-19.

For the CDR3, the DNA is TGCGCCAGCAGGGGAAACAGGGACCATCAGCCCCAGCATTTT. It yields the protein CASRGNRDHQPQHF. The rearrangement joins TRBV23-1 to TRBJ1-5; maybe TRBD1 (6 bases). TRBV23-1 belongs to the ORF category, with a function that is uncertain. This CDR3 is built from 14 residues. V lost 6 bases and J lost 5, with 14 bases in between.

This sequence joins TRBV4-1 and TRBJ2-3; the match to TRBD2 covers 10 bases. Germline V gene lookup returns CDR1 MGHRA and CDR2 YSYEKL. The CDR3 is 16 residues long. The V and J ends lost 0 bases and 2 bases, in that order; junction bases with no gene match: 2. CDR3 sequence: CASSQELAGPTDTQYF. CDR3 DNA: TGCGCCAGCAGCCAAGAACTAGCGGGGCCCACAGATACGCAGTATTTT.

The chain joins TRBV27 to TRBJ2-3, with TRBD1 identical over 7 bases. CDR3 length equals 14 residues. Germline CDR1 is MNHEY and CDR2 is SMNVEV (reference sequence). Losses at the gene ends were 4 bases for V and 3 bases for J; bases not matched to a gene: 4. The CDR3: CASSSWDRTDTQYF. CDR3 nucleotide sequence: TGTGCCAGCAGTTCCTGGGACAGAACAGATACGCAGTATTTT.

The V gene is TRBV28, the J gene TRBJ2-7; 13 nucleotides align to TRBD2. The CDR3 extends over 17 amino acids. Germline lookup yields CDR1 MDHEN and CDR2 SYDVKM. The V segment lost 3 bases and the J segment 7 bases; nucleotides outside the gene matches: 12. DNA of the CDR3: TGTGCCAGCAGTTTCAAACTCCTGGGACTAGCGGGATCAGAGCAGTACTTC. It codes for CASSFKLLGLAGSEQYF.